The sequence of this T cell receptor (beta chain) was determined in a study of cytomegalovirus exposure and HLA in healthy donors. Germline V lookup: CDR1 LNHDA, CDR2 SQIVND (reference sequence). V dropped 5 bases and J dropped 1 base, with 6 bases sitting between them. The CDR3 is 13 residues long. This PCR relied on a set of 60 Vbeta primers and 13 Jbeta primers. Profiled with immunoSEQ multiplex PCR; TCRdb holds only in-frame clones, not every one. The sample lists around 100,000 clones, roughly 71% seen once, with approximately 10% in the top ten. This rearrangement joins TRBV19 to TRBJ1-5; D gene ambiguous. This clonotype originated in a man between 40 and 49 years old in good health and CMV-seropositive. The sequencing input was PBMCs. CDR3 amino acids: CASSLGSNQPQHF. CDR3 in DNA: TGTGCCAGTAGTTTGGGCAGCAATCAGCCCCAGCATTTT.